This TCR beta chain emerged from a study of CD8+ T cells in alopecia areata. Study details: Treated individuals took tofacitinib by mouth, 5 to 10 mg twice daily.

It was cDNA, reverse transcribed from extracted RNA, that served as the sequencing template. Clones were read by immunoSEQ multiplex PCR, and TCRdb kept only the in-frame ones, dropping some. The sample records 180,000 or so clones, roughly 70% being singletons. Comment on this clone: Other DNA sequences in the same sample also yield this CDR3.

J gave up 4 bases and V 2 bases, and 4 bases lay outside the gene matches. Germline V CDR1 and CDR2: MNHEY, SVGAGI. This CDR3 region has 14 residues. The V call is TRBV6-5, the J call TRBJ2-7; 8 bases align to TRBD1. This receptor was identified in a human donor with alopecia areata. The starting material was CD8+ T cells sorted from blood, obtained at week 0. This CDR3 reads CASSYGQGGYEQYF. In DNA form, the CDR3 reads TGTGCCAGCAGTTACGGACAGGGTGGGTACGAGCAGTACTTC.